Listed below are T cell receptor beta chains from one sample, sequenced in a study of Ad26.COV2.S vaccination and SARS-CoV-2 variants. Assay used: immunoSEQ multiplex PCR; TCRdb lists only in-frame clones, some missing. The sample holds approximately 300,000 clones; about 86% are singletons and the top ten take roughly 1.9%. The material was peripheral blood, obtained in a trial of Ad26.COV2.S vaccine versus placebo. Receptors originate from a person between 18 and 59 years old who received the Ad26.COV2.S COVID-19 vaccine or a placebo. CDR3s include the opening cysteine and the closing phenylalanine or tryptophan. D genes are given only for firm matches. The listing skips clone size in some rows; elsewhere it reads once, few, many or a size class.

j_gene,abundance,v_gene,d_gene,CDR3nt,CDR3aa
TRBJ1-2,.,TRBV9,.,TGTGCCAGCAGCTTCACAGGGTTCGGCTACACCTTC,CASSFTGFGYTF
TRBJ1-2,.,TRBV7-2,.,TGTGCCAGCAGTAACAGCTATGGCTACACCTTC,CASSNSYGYTF
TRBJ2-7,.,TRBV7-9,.,TGTGCCAGCAGCTTAGAAAAGAATACCGTGCAGTACTTC,CASSLEKNTVQYF
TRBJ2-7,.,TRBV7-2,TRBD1,TGTGCCAGCAGCGTTACAGGGGGTACCACCTACGAGCAGTACTTC,CASSVTGGTTYEQYF
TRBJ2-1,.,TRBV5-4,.,TGTGCCAGCAGCGCAGTGGGGTACAGGGACAATGAGCAGTTCTTC,CASSAVGYRDNEQFF
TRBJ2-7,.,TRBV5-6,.,TGTGCCAGCAGAGGACAGAAGACGTACGAGCAGTACTTC,CASRGQKTYEQYF
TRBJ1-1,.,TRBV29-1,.,TGCAGCGTTGGCAGGGCCCCTAAGGGCACTGAAGCTTTCTTT,CSVGRAPKGTEAFF
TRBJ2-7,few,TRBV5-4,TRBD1,TGTGCCAGCAGCCCCGGGACAGGTCCCTTCGAGCAGTACTTC,CASSPGTGPFEQYF
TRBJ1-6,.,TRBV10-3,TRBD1,TGTGCCATCAGTGAGCAGGGGGTAATTTATAATTCACCCCTCCACTTT,CAISEQGVIYNSPLHF
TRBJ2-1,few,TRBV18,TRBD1,TGTGCCAGCTCACCAAGGGGACAGGGCGTTCGGCATGAGCAGTTCTTC,CASSPRGQGVRHEQFF
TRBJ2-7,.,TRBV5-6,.,TGTGCCAGCAGCCTACAAAACAGCGATTCCTCCTACGAGCAGTACTTC,CASSLQNSDSSYEQYF
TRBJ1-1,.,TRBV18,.,TGTGCCAGCTCACGGGAGGGCCCCATGAACACTGAAGCTTTCTTT,CASSREGPMNTEAFF
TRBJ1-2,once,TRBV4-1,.,TGCGCCAGCAGCCCCATAAGGGGATCTAACTATGGCTACACCTTC,CASSPIRGSNYGYTF
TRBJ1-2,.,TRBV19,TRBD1,TGTGCCAGTAGCAAGGGAGGGGACAGGCTAAACTATGGCTACACCTTC,CASSKGGDRLNYGYTF
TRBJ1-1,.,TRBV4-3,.,TGCGCCAGCAGCAAGGGCGGGACTGAAGCTTTCTTT,CASSKGGTEAFF
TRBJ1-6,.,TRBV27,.,TGTGCCAGCAGTTTATTTCAGGGGATAGGTTCACCCCTCCACTTT,CASSLFQGIGSPLHF
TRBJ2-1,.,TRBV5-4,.,TGTGCCAGCAGCTTGGACGGGGCGACGGGGAATGAGCAGTTCTTC,CASSLDGATGNEQFF